A single sample gave rise to the 16 T cell receptor beta chains below, sequenced in a study of T cell changes during pregnancy in multiple sclerosis. The method was immunoSEQ multiplex PCR; TCRdb's version includes in-frame clones alone and lacks a portion of them. The data contain approximately 69,000 clones, more than 85% of them singletons. Sequences were derived from CD4+ T cells from peripheral blood mononuclear cells, sampled in the third trimester of pregnancy. The origin of the receptors is a female donor in good health, enrolled as a control in a pregnancy study.

This chain links TRBV27 with TRBJ2-3; 7 positions match TRBD1. The CDR3 consists of 13 residues. Germline CDR1 is MNHEY and CDR2 is SMNVEV (reference sequence). J lost 3 bases, V lost 5 bases, and 2 bases had no gene match. The CDR3 coding sequence is TGTGCCAGCAGTAGACAGGGTACAGATACGCAGTATTTT. The encoded protein is CASSRQGTDTQYF.

In this sample, this clone turned up a few times. The V call is TRBV7-9, the J call TRBJ2-7; tentative D call: TRBD2 (6 bases). The CDR3 is 14 amino acids. V lost 5 bases to trimming and J lost 7 bases, with 18 bases between them. Germline V gene lookup returns CDR1 SEHNR and CDR2 FQNEAQ (reference sequence). Written as DNA, the CDR3 is TGTGCCAGCAGCGGCGGGACGGCCGCGAGTGAGCAGTACTTC. This codes for CASSGGTAASEQYF. The variable domain in full, completed from reference TRBV7-9 and TRBJ2-7, reads DTGVSQNPRHKITKRGQNVTFRCDPISEHNRLYWYRQTLGQGPEFLTYFQNEAQLEKSRLLSDRFSAERPKGSFSTLEIQRTEQGDSAMYLCASSGGTAASEQYFGPGTRLTVT.

A single count supports this clone. CDR3 bases: TGTGCCAGCAGTGAACCGGGACAGGGCGATGGCTACACCTTC. Translating gives CASSEPGQGDGYTF. The chain uses TRBV25-1 and TRBJ1-2, with TRBD1 identical over 9 bases. This CDR3 has 14 residues. CDR1 MGHDK and CDR2 SYGVNS come from the germline V gene. Trimming cost V 2 bases and J 6 bases; bases outside gene matches: 4.

V is TRBV5-6 and J is TRBJ2-1; TRBD2 might be the D (5 bases). Trimming took 0 bases from V and 6 from J, leaving 10 bases between them. The germline V gene has CDR1 SGHDT and CDR2 YYEEEE. This CDR3 spans 14 amino acids. DNA for the CDR3: TGTGCCAGCAGCTTGGGGACTCGGGGCAATGAGCAGTTCTTC. Translating it yields CASSLGTRGNEQFF.

The V and J genes are TRBV4-3 and TRBJ1-2; D gene unclear. Trimming removed 3 bases from V and 8 bases from J, with 13 bases in between. CDR1 is LGHNA, CDR2 YSLEER, per germline. CDR3 length: 13 amino acids. CDR3 nucleotide sequence: TGCGCCAGCAGCCAGGGTGAGGGAGGCGGCTACACCTTC. Its translation: CASSQGEGGGYTF.

This clone came up once. The V call is TRBV7-2, the J call TRBJ2-3; 15 bases align to TRBD2. CDR3 length equals 16 residues. After removal of 5 bases from V and 4 bases from J, the junction contained 4 bases not matched to a gene. CDR1 is SGHTA and CDR2 is FQGNSA in the germline V gene. The CDR3, as DNA: TGTGCCAGCAGCACCGGGACTAGCGGGGGGTCAGATACGCAGTATTTT. It translates to CASSTGTSGGSDTQYF.

The chain employs TRBV5-1 and TRBJ1-2, with D hard to call. Germline values: CDR1 SGHRS, CDR2 YFSETQ. Trimming stripped 4 bases from V and 6 bases from J, with 13 bases between. The length of the CDR3 is 13 residues. This CDR3 is CASSPVPQDGYTF. The CDR3 nucleotides read TGCGCCAGCAGCCCGGTCCCTCAAGATGGCTACACCTTC.

This clone has a handful of counts. The gene calls are TRBV27 and TRBJ1-2; unclear D gene. V was shortened by 3 bases and J by 1 base, with 6 bases between the two germline ends. Looked up from germline, CDR1 is MNHEY and CDR2 is SMNVEV (reference sequence). This CDR3 is built from 13 residues. CDR3 loop: CASSFSGNYGYTF. CDR3 nucleotides: TGTGCCAGCAGTTTTTCGGGTAACTATGGCTACACCTTC.

The chain couples TRBV18 to TRBJ1-6; tentatively, D is TRBD1 (6 bases). CDR1 and CDR2 from the germline V gene are KGHSH and LQKENI. Trimming stripped 5 bases from V and 7 bases from J, with 18 bases between. The CDR3 runs 16 residues. The CDR3: CASSAQQGLGNSPLHF. As DNA, the CDR3 is TGTGCCAGCTCAGCACAGCAGGGGTTAGGCAATTCACCCCTCCACTTT.

This chain links TRBV7-9 with TRBJ2-7; D possibly corresponds to TRBD2 (6 bases). The CDR3 has 14 residues. V lost 6 bases and J lost 2, with 14 bases in between. From germline, CDR1 is SEHNR and CDR2 FQNEAQ (reference sequence). Here the CDR3 DNA reads TGTGCCAGCAGGCGGGGAGTCGCAACCTACGAGCAGTACTTC. Its protein product is CASRRGVATYEQYF.

The chain employs TRBV27 and TRBJ2-2; 8 bases agree with TRBD1. CDR1 and CDR2 from the germline V gene are MNHEY and SMNVEV (reference sequence). This CDR3 is built from 14 residues. V trimming: 8 bases; J trimming: 2 bases; junction bases outside the gene matches: 4. Here the CDR3 DNA reads TGTGCCAGCCTGGGACAGGCTAACACCGGGGAGCTGTTTTTT. It is translated as CASLGQANTGELFF.

The V and J genes are TRBV19 and TRBJ1-5, with 9 bases that match TRBD1. The CDR3 runs to 15 residues. The germline gives CDR1 LNHDA, CDR2 SQIVND (reference sequence). Trimming cost V 6 bases and J 3 bases; bases outside gene matches: 6. The CDR3 sequence: CASRRDRVYNQPQHF. CDR3 nucleotides: TGTGCCAGTAGAAGGGACAGGGTATACAATCAGCCCCAGCATTTT.

The chain is built from TRBV6-1 and TRBJ1-6; D not certain. Germline V gives CDR1 MNHNS, CDR2 SASEGT. Trimming stripped 7 bases from V and 6 bases from J, with 10 bases between. The CDR3 length is 13 residues. As DNA, the CDR3 is TGTGCCAGCAATGGAGAGGGTAATTCACCCCTCCACTTT. It codes for CASNGEGNSPLHF.

The rearrangement links TRBV6-5 to TRBJ1-6; a possible D gene is TRBD1 (6 bases). Germline V gives CDR1 MNHEY, CDR2 SVGAGI. CDR3 length: 16 residues. V was pared by 0 bases and J by 5 bases, with 11 bases between. CDR3 DNA: TGTGCCAGCAGTTACTCGATGGGGGCCGATAATTCACCCCTCCACTTT. The encoded protein is CASSYSMGADNSPLHF.

The V call is TRBV2, the J call TRBJ1-1; 8 bases line up with TRBD1. This CDR3 has 16 amino acids. Looked up from germline, CDR1 is SNHLY and CDR2 is FYNNEI. The J segment lost 1 base and the V segment lost 9 bases, leaving 13 bases of the junction unmatched. The CDR3: CASSLQGGWGNTEAFF. Written as DNA, the CDR3 is TGTGCCAGTTCCTTACAGGGGGGATGGGGGAACACTGAAGCTTTCTTT.

The rearrangement links TRBV7-3 to TRBJ1-2; 9 positions match TRBD1. The length of the CDR3 is 16 residues. Trimming removed 6 bases from V and 8 bases from J; junction bases left unmatched: 16. Germline V lookup: CDR1 SGHTA, CDR2 FQGTGA. The CDR3 nucleotides read TGTGCCAGCAGATTGTCGCCGGGACAGGGAACGGGAGGCTACACCTTC. This encodes CASRLSPGQGTGGYTF.